The sequence of this T cell receptor (beta chain) was determined in a study of OX40 agonist ivuxolimab in advanced cancers. The CDR3 sequence is 13 residues long. V dropped 7 bases and J dropped 1 base, with 10 bases sitting between them. In germline, CDR1 is MNHNY, CDR2 SVGAGI (reference sequence). The repertoire was sequenced with immunoSEQ multiplex PCR; TCRdb's copy has only in-frame clones and lacks some. Among 95,000 to 150,000 clones listed, roughly nine tenths were seen once. The sample was CD4+ or CD8+ T cells sorted from blood, taken in a trial of the OX40 agonist ivuxolimab. The sequence derives from an adult with an advanced solid tumor such as melanoma, head and neck, liver or kidney cancer. This rearrangement joins TRBV6-6 to TRBJ1-1; possibly TRBD1 for D (5 bases). Here the CDR3 reads CASTKTGNTEAFF. CDR3 coding DNA: TGTGCCAGCACCAAAACAGGGAACACTGAAGCTTTCTTT.